These T cell receptor beta chains were read from a single sample in a study of T cell responses to AZD1222 COVID-19 vaccine. Data came from immunoSEQ multiplex PCR; TCRdb stores just in-frame clones and leaves some out. The table has 100,000 to 150,000 clones, roughly 90% seen once. The source was peripheral blood, collected on day 0 of AZD1222 vaccination. The receptors stem from an adult in good health. Both conserved end residues are part of each CDR3. A D gene is named only where the DNA matches it firmly. Clone size is not always given. Where it is, it says once, few, many or a class for expanded clones.

NA	TRBV29-1	TRBJ1-6	NA	TGCAGCGTTGAGTGGGACGGATACTATAATTCACCCCTCCACTTT	CSVEWDGYYNSPLHF
NA	TRBV27	TRBJ1-1	NA	TGTGCCAGCAGACCCAGGGTTTCCCTTAACACTGAAGCTTTCTTT	CASRPRVSLNTEAFF
NA	TRBV9	TRBJ2-1	once	TGTGCCAGCAGCGTAGGGTGGGAGAGGACCCATGAGCAGTTCTTC	CASSVGWERTHEQFF
NA	TRBV6-5	TRBJ2-7	NA	TGTGCCAGCAGCCGAAAAGTTAGCTCCTACGAGCAGTACTTC	CASSRKVSSYEQYF
TRBD2	TRBV18	TRBJ2-3	NA	TGTGCCAGCTCACCTGGACTAGGAAGCACAGATACGCAGTATTTT	CASSPGLGSTDTQYF
TRBD2	TRBV10-3	TRBJ2-3	NA	TGTGCCATCAGCCAAGGACTAGCCCCAGATACGCAGTATTTT	CAISQGLAPDTQYF
TRBD1	TRBV18	TRBJ1-2	NA	TGTGCCAGCTCACCGGGGGGGACAGGAAGAATCTATGGCTACACCTTC	CASSPGGTGRIYGYTF
NA	TRBV6-5	TRBJ1-5	NA	TGTGCCAGCAGCGTAACAGTACCGCCCCAGCATTTT	CASSVTVPPQHF
NA	TRBV6-5	TRBJ1-2	NA	TGTGCCAGCAAGCCGGGCACGAACTATGGCTACACCTTC	CASKPGTNYGYTF
NA	TRBV5-1	TRBJ2-5	NA	TGCGCCAGCAGCTTGGGGGGGACGGCGGTAGAGACCCAGTACTTC	CASSLGGTAVETQYF
NA	TRBV25-1	TRBJ2-3	NA	TGTGCCAGCAGTGAGATCACAGATACGCAGTATTTT	CASSEITDTQYF
NA	TRBV28	TRBJ1-1	few	TGTGCCAGCAGTGTGGGACGGAGCATGAACACTGAAGCTTTCTTT	CASSVGRSMNTEAFF
TRBD1	TRBV4-2	TRBJ1-2	once	TGTGCCAGCACCGTAGGGGGCGCTGACTATGGCTACACCTTC	CASTVGGADYGYTF
NA	TRBV9	TRBJ1-2	NA	TGTGCCAGCAGCATAAGACAGAACCTTCCTCTTGGCTACACCTTC	CASSIRQNLPLGYTF
NA	TRBV6-5	TRBJ2-1	NA	TGTGCCAGCAGTTACTCGGGTTTGGGGAACAATGAGCAGTTCTTC	CASSYSGLGNNEQFF
NA	TRBV9	TRBJ1-3	NA	TGTGCCAGCAGCGTAGGAGGTCGGTCCTCTGGAAACACCATATATTTT	CASSVGGRSSGNTIYF
NA	TRBV29-1	TRBJ1-1	once	TGCAGCGTTGAAGCACGGGTTGCGATGAACACTGAAGCTTTCTTT	CSVEARVAMNTEAFF
TRBD1	TRBV28	TRBJ1-5	NA	TGTGCCAGCACCCTAACCGGGACAGGGCCTCAGCCCCAGCATTTT	CASTLTGTGPQPQHF
TRBD1	TRBV27	TRBJ1-5	NA	TGTGCCAGCAGTCCACAGGGGGCAAACCAGCCCCAGCATTTT	CASSPQGANQPQHF
TRBD1	TRBV7-8	TRBJ2-7	NA	TGTGCCAGCAGCGTAGACAGGGGAGCCTACGAGCAGTACTTC	CASSVDRGAYEQYF
NA	TRBV14	TRBJ2-2	NA	TGTGCCAGCAGCCAAGGAAGTCACGGGGAGCTGTTTTTT	CASSQGSHGELFF
NA	TRBV30	TRBJ1-2	NA	TGTGCCTGGAGTGTACGACTCAGCTATGGCTACACCTTC	CAWSVRLSYGYTF
NA	TRBV9	TRBJ2-1	NA	TGTGCCAGCAGCCCGGACGGCACTTTCGACAATGAGCAGTTCTTC	CASSPDGTFDNEQFF
NA	TRBV28	TRBJ1-2	NA	TGTGCCAGCAGTTTATCTGCAGGGACCGGCTACACCTTC	CASSLSAGTGYTF
NA	TRBV30	TRBJ2-7	NA	TGTGCCTGGAGTCTCGGCTGGGGGCAGTACGAGCAGTACTTC	CAWSLGWGQYEQYF